What follows are 16 T cell receptor beta chains derived from one specimen sequenced in a study of blood T cell repertoires in COVID-19. The table came from immunoSEQ multiplex PCR; TCRdb's copy has only in-frame clones and leaves some out. The profile shows 170,000 or so clones, roughly 87% of them singletons. Source material: peripheral blood. All receptors derive from a man in his late teens or twenties who had recovered from COVID-19.

The genes are TRBV19 and TRBJ2-5; 12 bases align to TRBD2. The V gene's germline CDR1 is LNHDA and CDR2 SQIVND (reference sequence). Trimming at V came to 8 bases and at J to 5 bases, leaving 6 bases not matched to a gene. The CDR3 totals 14 residues. CDR3 coding DNA: TGTGCCAGTGGGACTAGCGGGCCCAGGGAGACCCAGTACTTC. Encoded protein: CASGTSGPRETQYF.

The chain couples TRBV28 to TRBJ1-2; D is unclear. The CDR3 is 13 amino acids. V was cut by 4 bases and J by 4 bases, with 10 bases left in between. Germline V gene sequence: CDR1 MDHEN, CDR2 SYDVKM. CDR3 sequence: CASSYPRGYGYTF. The CDR3 region has the DNA TGTGCCAGCAGTTACCCTCGAGGCTATGGCTACACCTTC.

A single count supports this clone. The gene calls are TRBV6-1 and TRBJ2-7, with 11 nucleotides matching TRBD1. The CDR3 runs to 14 residues. Per germline, CDR1 MNHNS and CDR2 SASEGT. Losses at the gene ends were 6 bases for V and 7 bases for J; bases not matched to a gene: 8. The chain's CDR3 is CASSIGQGAGEQYF. CDR3 nucleotide sequence: TGTGCCAGCAGCATCGGACAGGGGGCGGGGGAGCAGTACTTC.

J is TRBJ2-1 and V is TRBV5-1; possible D gene TRBD2, 5 bases. The CDR3 spans 16 residues. With 4 bases removed from V and 0 bases from J, the gap between germline ends came to 14 bases. Germline V gene data show CDR1 as SGHRS and CDR2 as YFSETQ. CDR3 in amino acids: CASSLGSVSSYNEQFF. The DNA of the CDR3 is TGCGCCAGCAGCCTGGGTAGCGTGAGCTCCTACAATGAGCAGTTCTTC.

The J gene is TRBJ2-1, the V gene TRBV5-5, with 8 bases matching TRBD2. The CDR3 sequence is 15 residues long. The germline V gene has CDR1 SGHKS and CDR2 YYEKEE (reference sequence). Trimming cost V 0 bases and J 7 bases; bases outside gene matches: 6. CDR3 in amino acids: CASSLALREVNEQFF. DNA for the CDR3: TGTGCCAGCAGCTTGGCCTTGCGGGAGGTGAATGAGCAGTTCTTC. The complete variable domain, with remaining parts taken from reference TRBV5-5 and TRBJ2-1, reads DAGVTQSPTHLIKTRGQQVTLRCSPISGHKSVSWYQQVLGQGPQFIFQYYEKEERGRGNFPDRFSARQFPNYSSELNVNALLLGDSALYLCASSLALREVNEQFFGPGTRLTVL.

This chain joins TRBV12-5 and TRBJ2-7, with D possibly being TRBD2 (5 bases). Germline V gene lookup returns CDR1 LGHNT and CDR2 FRNRAP. V lost 0 bases, J lost 6 bases, and 18 bases lay in between. CDR3 size: 16 residues. The CDR3 DNA is TGTGCTAGTGGTTTGGTCCTTTTTCGTAGCGCCCCCGAGCAGTACTTC. Protein sequence: CASGLVLFRSAPEQYF.

The V gene is TRBV3-1 (or the pseudogene TRBV3-2), the J gene TRBJ2-6; D may be TRBD1 (5 bases). CDR3 length: 17 residues. V was clipped by 0 bases and J by 4 bases, with 13 bases between them. Germline CDR1 is LGHDT and CDR2 is YNNKEL (reference sequence). CDR3 bases: TGTGCCAGCAGCCAAGATCCCAGGGTGAGAGGGGCCAACGTCCTGACTTTC. It is translated as CASSQDPRVRGANVLTF.

V is TRBV21-1 and J is TRBJ1-2; the D call TRBD1 from the table was never checked on the DNA. TRBV21-1 corresponds to a pseudogene. CDR3 length equals 15 residues. The CDR3 DNA follows: TGTGCCAGAACGGGACAGGGCTTTTCCGTTAAGAGGTACACCTTC. It translates to CARTGQGFSVKRYTF.

The V gene is TRBV4-1, the J gene TRBJ2-3; 12 positions match TRBD2. V shed 0 bases and J 5 bases; nucleotides not matched to a gene: 9. From germline, CDR1 is MGHRA and CDR2 YSYEKL. The CDR3 has 18 residues. CDR3 protein: CASSQEILAGGRGDTQYF. The CDR3 DNA reads TGCGCCAGCAGCCAAGAAATACTAGCGGGAGGCCGTGGAGATACGCAGTATTTT.

The chain has TRBV7-9 and TRBJ1-2, with unresolved D. Germline CDR1 and CDR2: SEHNR and FQNEAQ (reference sequence). This CDR3 is built from 14 residues. The V gene lost 2 bases and the J gene lost 0 bases, with 7 bases spanning the gap. CDR3 loop: CASSLSTANYGYTF. The CDR3 DNA sequence: TGTGCCAGCAGCTTAAGTACAGCTAACTATGGCTACACCTTC.

The rearrangement joins TRBV9 to TRBJ2-2; TRBD2 might be the D (6 bases). The CDR3 is 15 amino acids. Looked up from germline, CDR1 is SGDLS and CDR2 is YYNGEE. The V end lost 0 bases, the J end lost 5 bases, and 11 bases lay between the germline ends. The CDR3 is CASSVAGTVTGELFF. The DNA of the CDR3 is TGTGCCAGCAGCGTAGCAGGGACTGTTACCGGGGAGCTGTTTTTT.

A single count supports this clone. The chain combines TRBV19 with TRBJ2-7; 12 nucleotides line up with TRBD1. Unmatched junction bases numbered 5, after V lost 5 bases and J lost 3 bases. CDR3 length equals 15 residues. Germline V lookup: CDR1 LNHDA, CDR2 SQIVND (reference sequence). The CDR3 DNA follows: TGTGCCAGTAGTTCCGGGACAGGGGGCCACTACGAGCAGTACTTC. Translation gives CASSSGTGGHYEQYF.

V usage is TRBV2 and J usage is TRBJ2-5, with TRBD1 matching over 7 bases. The CDR3 is made up of 12 amino acids. Losses at the gene ends were 8 bases for V and 8 bases for J; bases not matched to a gene: 8. Germline V gene lookup returns CDR1 SNHLY and CDR2 FYNNEI. For the CDR3, the DNA is TGTGCCAGCGGGGACAGTGGGCTTACCCAGTACTTC. Protein: CASGDSGLTQYF. Full variable domain (remainder filled in from reference TRBV2 and TRBJ2-5): EPEVTQTPSHQVTQMGQEVILRCVPISNHLYFYWYRQILGQKVEFLVSFYNNEISEKSEIFDDQFSVERPDGSNFTLKIRSTKLEDSAMYFCASGDSGLTQYFGPGTRLLVL.

In this sample, this clone turned up once. The V gene is TRBV4-3, the J gene TRBJ2-2, with a possible D match to TRBD2 (5 bases). The CDR3 is 17 amino acids. Germline CDR1 is LGHNA and CDR2 is YSLEER. Trimming stripped 0 bases from V and 5 bases from J, with 16 bases between. The CDR3 loop reads CASSQDPPSRRTGELFF. Written as DNA, the CDR3 is TGCGCCAGCAGCCAAGATCCCCCTAGCCGTCGGACCGGGGAGCTGTTTTTT.

The chain couples TRBV27 to TRBJ1-5, with TRBD1 matching over 8 bases. After removal of 6 bases from V and 6 bases from J, the junction contained 7 bases not matched to a gene. This CDR3 is built from 14 residues. Germline values: CDR1 MNHEY, CDR2 SMNVEV (reference sequence). The CDR3 here is CASRNQGAGQPQHF. The CDR3 DNA is TGTGCCAGCAGAAACCAGGGGGCCGGTCAGCCCCAGCATTTT.

The chain carries TRBV12-3 or TRBV12-4 and TRBJ1-3; 9 bases match TRBD1. The CDR3 is 12 amino acids. V shed 10 bases and J 4 bases; nucleotides not matched to a gene: 2. The CDR3: CATDRGGNTIYF. The CDR3 DNA follows: TGTGCCACCGACAGGGGGGGAAACACCATATATTTT.